Below, one T cell receptor beta chain is given with its context. Its antigen remains unknown. Measured with immunoSEQ multiplex PCR; TCRdb has only the in-frame clones, and not every one. Altogether 150,000 to 200,000 clones are present, less than 95% being singletons, with the ten largest covering about 2.9%. V dropped 0 bases and J dropped 3; count of bases not matched to a gene: 10. The CDR3 has 19 amino acids. Germline V lookup: CDR1 SGDLS, CDR2 YYNGEE. The record originates from a study of cytomegalovirus exposure and HLA in healthy donors. Study conclusions and caveats: Subsequent analysis revealed that first-cohort TCR clusters tended to co-occur in the roughly 120 validation repertoires. Rarity characterized most TCR sequences, yet some public TCRs appeared in many donors. Three CMV-associated chains proved CMV antigen-specific in vitro.

The sample consisted of PBMCs. This chain connects TRBV9 to TRBJ2-1; 12 positions match TRBD2. This clonotype was sampled from a young woman in good health and CMV-seropositive. CDR3 sequence reads: CASSVVSSGRAADYNEQFF. Written as DNA, the CDR3 is TGTGCCAGCAGCGTAGTGTCTAGCGGGAGGGCCGCGGACTACAATGAGCAGTTCTTC.